The 12 T cell receptor beta chains reported below all come from one sample, sequenced in a study of T and B cells in COVID-19 patients. Each TRB amplification used roughly 240-550 ng of genomic DNA from blood. Multiplex PCR with BIOMED2 TRB-A/B primer pools amplified TRB rearrangements. TCRdb re-derived calls from the multiplex PCR reads in MiXCR, one entry per CDR3 protein. The sample lists over 15,000 distinct CDR3 sequences, approximately 30% occurring once. The sample was blood. The receptors stem from a human donor who had recovered from COVID-19.

This clonotype was detected ten times or more. This sequence joins TRBV27 and TRBJ2-1, with TRBD2 identical over 7 bases. The germline V gene has CDR1 MNHEY and CDR2 SMNVEV (reference sequence). With V trimmed by 7 bases and J by 7 bases, 10 bases remained unmatched. This CDR3 region has 14 residues. For the CDR3, the DNA is TGTGCCAGCATCCCCCAGGGAGGGGTGAATGAGCAGTTCTTC. Translating gives CASIPQGGVNEQFF.

In its sample, this clonotype ranks as medium-sized. In DNA form, the CDR3 reads TGTGCCAGTACCCCTAGCGGGGGGGTTAGCACAGATACGCAGTATTTT. Amino acids: CASTPSGGVSTDTQYF. This chain joins TRBV19 and TRBJ2-3; 12 nucleotides line up with TRBD2. V shed 7 bases and J 0 bases; nucleotides not matched to a gene: 5. The CDR3 is 16 amino acids. Germline assignment: CDR1 LNHDA and CDR2 SQIVND (reference sequence).

This clonotype was recorded many times. The chain couples TRBV6-1 to TRBJ2-3, with D perhaps TRBD1 (5 bases). Trimming removed 5 bases at V and 0 bases at J, with 12 bases between. There are 15 residues in the CDR3. CDR1 and CDR2 from the germline V gene are MNHNS and SASEGT. The CDR3 here is CASSRDRPSTDTQYF. The CDR3 DNA follows: TGTGCCAGCAGTAGAGACAGACCTAGCACAGATACGCAGTATTTT.

This clonotype rates as medium-sized. The V gene is TRBV29-1, the J gene TRBJ2-1; 9 bases align to TRBD1. Germline-derived CDR1 and CDR2 are SQVTM and ANQGSEA. With V trimmed by 4 bases and J by 3 bases, 4 bases remained unmatched. The CDR3 covers 14 residues. The CDR3 sequence is CSVGGTGFYNEQFF. CDR3 DNA sequence: TGCAGCGTTGGTGGGACAGGGTTCTACAATGAGCAGTTCTTC.

In its sample, this clonotype was seen a few times. This sequence joins TRBV6-2 or TRBV6-3 and TRBJ2-1; D remains ambiguous. V gave up 0 bases and J gave up 9 bases, with 6 bases separating them. The germline V gene encodes CDR1 MNHEY and CDR2 SVGEGT. The CDR3 consists of 12 residues. CDR3 residues: CASSYSTIEQFF. In DNA form, the CDR3 reads TGTGCCAGCAGTTACTCCACAATTGAGCAGTTCTTC.

In this sample, this clonotype turned up a few times. The rearrangement uses TRBV6-2 or TRBV6-3 and TRBJ2-7; maybe TRBD2 (6 bases). The CDR3 totals 14 residues. V was cut by 2 bases and J by 6 bases, with 14 bases left in between. Germline-derived CDR1 and CDR2 are MNHEY and SVGEGT. The DNA of the CDR3 is TGTGCCAGCAGTTACGCGGCGGGACGGGTCGAGCAGTACTTC. This sequence encodes CASSYAAGRVEQYF.

This clonotype showed up just a few times. The V call is TRBV24-1, the J call TRBJ2-3; 9 positions match TRBD2. The CDR3 spans 13 residues. The V and J ends lost 6 bases and 4 bases, in that order; junction bases with no gene match: 1. In germline, CDR1 is KGHDR, CDR2 SFDVKD. CDR3 in DNA: TGTGCCACCAGTCAGCGGGGGGCAGATACGCAGTATTTT. This sequence encodes CATSQRGADTQYF.

Details on this clonotype: An end of the junction does not agree with germline; a read error may underlie this. The chain employs TRBV6-6 and TRBJ1-2, with D tentatively TRBD1 (6 bases). This CDR3 has 14 residues. Germline V gene lookup returns CDR1 MNHNY and CDR2 SVGAGI (reference sequence). CDR3 nucleotide sequence: TGTACCAGCAGCAAACAGGGATTGGAGGATGGCTACACCTTC. Protein product: CTSSKQGLEDGYTF.

This clonotype came up a few times. The gene calls are TRBV28 and TRBJ2-5, with D possibly called TRBD1 or TRBD2 (5 bases each). Germline lookup yields CDR1 MDHEN and CDR2 SYDVKM. V was shortened by 5 bases and J by 4 bases, with 14 bases between the two germline ends. The CDR3 loop spans 14 amino acids. Here the CDR3 reads CASSLSTGTETQYF. The DNA for the CDR3 is TGTGCCAGCAGTCTAAGTACCGGGACAGAGACCCAGTACTTC.

This clonotype appeared a few times. The genes are TRBV20-1 and TRBJ2-1; 9 positions match TRBD1. Germline V gene lookup returns CDR1 DFQATT and CDR2 SNEGSKA (reference sequence). The CDR3 covers 15 residues. V dropped 0 bases and J dropped 7; count of bases not matched to a gene: 7. CDR3 protein: CSARDNPDRGNEQFF. CDR3 DNA sequence: TGCAGTGCTAGAGATAACCCCGACAGGGGGAATGAGCAGTTCTTC.

V and J are TRBV18 and TRBJ2-7, with TRBD1 identical over 8 bases. V shed 5 bases, J shed 2 bases, and the junction held 5 bases outside the gene matches. This CDR3 is 14 amino acids long. Germline lookup yields CDR1 KGHSH and CDR2 LQKENI. The CDR3 nucleotides read TGTGCCAGCTCATCAGGGACAGGCCCCTACGAGCAGTACTTC. Translation: CASSSGTGPYEQYF.

This clonotype was observed many times. The V call is TRBV5-6, the J call TRBJ2-2; no reliable D call. The germline V gene has CDR1 SGHDT and CDR2 YYEEEE. This CDR3 comprises 14 residues. The V end lost 2 bases, the J end lost 2 bases, and 7 bases lay between the germline ends. In nucleotides, the CDR3 is TGTGCCAGCAGCTTCAACCTTAACACCGGGGAGCTGTTTTTT. Protein: CASSFNLNTGELFF.